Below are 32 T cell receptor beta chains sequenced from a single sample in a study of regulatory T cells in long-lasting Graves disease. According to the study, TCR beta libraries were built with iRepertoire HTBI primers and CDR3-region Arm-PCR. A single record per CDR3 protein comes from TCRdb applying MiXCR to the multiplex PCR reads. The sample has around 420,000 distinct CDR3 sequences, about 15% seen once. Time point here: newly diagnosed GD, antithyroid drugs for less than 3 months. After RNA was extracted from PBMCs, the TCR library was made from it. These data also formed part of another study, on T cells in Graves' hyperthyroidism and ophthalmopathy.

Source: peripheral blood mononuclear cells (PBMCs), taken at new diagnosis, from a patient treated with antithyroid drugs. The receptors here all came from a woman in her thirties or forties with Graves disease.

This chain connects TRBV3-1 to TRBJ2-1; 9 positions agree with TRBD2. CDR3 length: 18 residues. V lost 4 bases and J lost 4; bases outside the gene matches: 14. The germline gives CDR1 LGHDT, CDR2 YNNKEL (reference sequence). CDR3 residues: CASSRDSMMAGGYNEQFF. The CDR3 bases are TGTGCCAGCAGCCGAGATTCGATGATGGCGGGAGGGTACAATGAGCAGTTCTTC.

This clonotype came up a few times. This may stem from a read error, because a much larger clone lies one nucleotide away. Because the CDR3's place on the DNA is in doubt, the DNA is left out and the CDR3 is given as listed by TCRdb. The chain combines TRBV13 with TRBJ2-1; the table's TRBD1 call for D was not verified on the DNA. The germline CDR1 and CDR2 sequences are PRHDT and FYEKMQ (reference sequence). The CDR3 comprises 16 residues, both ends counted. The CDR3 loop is CASSPWGAGAYNERFF.

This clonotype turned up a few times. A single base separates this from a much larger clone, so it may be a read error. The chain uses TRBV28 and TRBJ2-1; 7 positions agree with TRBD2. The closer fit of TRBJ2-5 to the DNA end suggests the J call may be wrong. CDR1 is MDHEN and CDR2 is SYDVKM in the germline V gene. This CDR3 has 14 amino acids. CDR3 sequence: CVSSYHTGGETQYF. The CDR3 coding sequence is TGTGTCAGCAGTTATCATACGGGAGGAGAGACCCAGTACTTC.

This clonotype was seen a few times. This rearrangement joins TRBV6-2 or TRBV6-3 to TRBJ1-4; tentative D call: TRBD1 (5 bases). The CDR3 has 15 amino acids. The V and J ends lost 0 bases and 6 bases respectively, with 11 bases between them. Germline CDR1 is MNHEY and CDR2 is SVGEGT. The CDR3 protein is CASSYSGTADEKLFF. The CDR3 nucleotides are TGTGCCAGCAGTTACTCTGGGACTGCGGATGAAAAACTGTTTTTT.

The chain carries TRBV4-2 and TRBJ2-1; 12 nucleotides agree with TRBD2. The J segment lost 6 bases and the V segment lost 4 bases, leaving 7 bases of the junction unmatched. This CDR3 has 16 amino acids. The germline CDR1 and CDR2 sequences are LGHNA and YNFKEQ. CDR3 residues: CASSPQRLAGANEQFF. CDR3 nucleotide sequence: TGTGCCAGCAGCCCCCAAAGACTAGCGGGAGCCAATGAGCAGTTCTTC.

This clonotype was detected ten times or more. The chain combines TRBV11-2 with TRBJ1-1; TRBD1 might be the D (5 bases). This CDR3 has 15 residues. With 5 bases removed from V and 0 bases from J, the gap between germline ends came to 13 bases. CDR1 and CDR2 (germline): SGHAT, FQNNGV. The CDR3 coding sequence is TGTGCCAGCAGCACTATGGGACGGATGAACACTGAAGCTTTCTTT. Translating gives CASSTMGRMNTEAFF. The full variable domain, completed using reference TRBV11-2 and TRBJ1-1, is EAGVAQSPRYKIIEKRQSVAFWCNPISGHATLYWYQQILGQGPKLLIQFQNNGVVDDSQLPKDRFSAERLKGVDSTLKIQPAKLEDSAVYLCASSTMGRMNTEAFFGQGTRLTVV.

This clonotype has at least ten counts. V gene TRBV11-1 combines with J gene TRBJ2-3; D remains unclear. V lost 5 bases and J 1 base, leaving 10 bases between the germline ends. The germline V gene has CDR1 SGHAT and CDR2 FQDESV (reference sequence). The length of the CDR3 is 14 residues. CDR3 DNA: TGTGCCAGCAGCATATTATGGGGCACAGATACGCAGTATTTT. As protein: CASSILWGTDTQYF. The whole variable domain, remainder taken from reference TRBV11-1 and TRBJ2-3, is EAEVAQSPRYKITEKSQAVAFWCDPISGHATLYWYRQILGQGPELLVQFQDESVVDDSQLPKDRFSAERLKGVDSTLKIQPAELGDSAMYLCASSILWGTDTQYFGPGTRLTVL.

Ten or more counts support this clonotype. This CDR3 is CASSLRGLRGAGFGETQYF. CDR3 DNA: TGTGCCAGCAGTTTAAGGGGGTTGAGGGGCGCGGGGTTTGGAGAGACCCAGTACTTC. This chain joins TRBV28 and TRBJ2-5; D possibly uses TRBD1 or TRBD2 (6 bases each). The V end was cut by 2 bases, the J end by 4 bases, with 26 bases between. Germline loops: CDR1 MDHEN, CDR2 SYDVKM. The CDR3 spans 19 residues.

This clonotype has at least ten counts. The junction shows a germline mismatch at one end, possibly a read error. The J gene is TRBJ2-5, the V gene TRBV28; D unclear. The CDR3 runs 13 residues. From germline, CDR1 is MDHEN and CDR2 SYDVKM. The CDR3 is CASSFFPLKDPTF. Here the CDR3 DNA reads TGTGCCAGCAGTTTTTTCCCGTTGAAGGATCCAACCTTC.

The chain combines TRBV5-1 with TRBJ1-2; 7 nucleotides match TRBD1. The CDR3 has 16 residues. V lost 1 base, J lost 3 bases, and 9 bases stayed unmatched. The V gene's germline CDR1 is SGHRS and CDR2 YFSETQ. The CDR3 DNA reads TGCGCCAGCAGCTTGTCTGCCCCCGGGACAGACTATGGCTACACCTTC. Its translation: CASSLSAPGTDYGYTF.

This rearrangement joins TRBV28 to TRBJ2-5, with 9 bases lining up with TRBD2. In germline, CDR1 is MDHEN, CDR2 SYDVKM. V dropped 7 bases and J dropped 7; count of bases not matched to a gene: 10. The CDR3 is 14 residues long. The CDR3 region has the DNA TGTGCCAGCACCAAGGGACTAGCTCCTGGGACCCAGTACTTC. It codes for CASTKGLAPGTQYF.

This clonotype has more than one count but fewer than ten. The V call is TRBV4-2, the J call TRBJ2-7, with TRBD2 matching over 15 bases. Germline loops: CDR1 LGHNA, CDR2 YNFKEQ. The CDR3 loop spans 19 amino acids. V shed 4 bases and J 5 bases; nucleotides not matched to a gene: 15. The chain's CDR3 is CASSLPWTSGRAKRDEQYF. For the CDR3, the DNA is TGTGCCAGCAGCCTACCCTGGACTAGCGGGAGGGCCAAGAGGGACGAGCAGTACTTC.

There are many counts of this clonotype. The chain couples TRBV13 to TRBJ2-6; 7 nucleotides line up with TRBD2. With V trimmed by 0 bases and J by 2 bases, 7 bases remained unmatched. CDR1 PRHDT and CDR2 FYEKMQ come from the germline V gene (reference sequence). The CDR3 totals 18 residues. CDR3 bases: TGTGCCAGCAGCTTAGGAAGCGGGGTTCTCCCTGGGGCCAACGTCCTGACTTTC. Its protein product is CASSLGSGVLPGANVLTF.

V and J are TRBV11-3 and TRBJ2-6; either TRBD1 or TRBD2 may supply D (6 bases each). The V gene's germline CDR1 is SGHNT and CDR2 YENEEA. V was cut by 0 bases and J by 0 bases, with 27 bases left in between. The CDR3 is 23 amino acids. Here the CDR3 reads CASSLDPGARTGTPSSGANVLTF. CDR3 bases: TGTGCCAGCAGCTTAGATCCGGGGGCTCGGACCGGGACACCAAGCTCTGGGGCCAACGTCCTGACTTTC.

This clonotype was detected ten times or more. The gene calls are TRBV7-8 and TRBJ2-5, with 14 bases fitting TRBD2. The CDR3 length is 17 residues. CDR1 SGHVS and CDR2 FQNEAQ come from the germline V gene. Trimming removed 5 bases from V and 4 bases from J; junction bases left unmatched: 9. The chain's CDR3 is CASSTGLAGVIGETQYF. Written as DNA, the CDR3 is TGTGCCAGCAGCACGGGACTAGCGGGGGTCATTGGAGAGACCCAGTACTTC.

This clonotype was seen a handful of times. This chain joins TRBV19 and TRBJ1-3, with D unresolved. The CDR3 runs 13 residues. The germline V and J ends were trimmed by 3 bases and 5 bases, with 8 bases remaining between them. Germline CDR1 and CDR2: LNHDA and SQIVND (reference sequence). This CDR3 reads CASSIRQRNTIYF. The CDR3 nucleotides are TGTGCCAGTAGTATCCGCCAAAGAAACACCATATATTTT.

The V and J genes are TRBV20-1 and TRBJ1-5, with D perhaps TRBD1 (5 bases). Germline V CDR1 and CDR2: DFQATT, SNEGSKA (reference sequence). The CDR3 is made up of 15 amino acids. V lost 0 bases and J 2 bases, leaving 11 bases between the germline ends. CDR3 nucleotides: TGCAGTGCTAGAGATACCGGGGCGGGCAATCAGCCCCAGCATTTT. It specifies CSARDTGAGNQPQHF.

Written as DNA, the CDR3 is TGTGCCAGCAGTTTTGAGGCGGGAGGAGACAATGAGCAGTTCTTC. As protein: CASSFEAGGDNEQFF. The chain couples TRBV12-3 or TRBV12-4 to TRBJ2-1; 8 nucleotides align to TRBD2. CDR3 length equals 15 residues. The V segment lost 3 bases and the J segment 5 bases; nucleotides outside the gene matches: 6.

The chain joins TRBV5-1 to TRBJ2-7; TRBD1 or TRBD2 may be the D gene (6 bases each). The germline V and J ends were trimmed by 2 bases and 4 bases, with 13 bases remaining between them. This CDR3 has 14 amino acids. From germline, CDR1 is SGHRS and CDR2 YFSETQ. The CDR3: CASSFGGVQYEQYF. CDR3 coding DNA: TGCGCCAGCAGCTTCGGGGGCGTACAGTACGAGCAGTACTTC.

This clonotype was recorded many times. The CDR3 DNA reads as TGCAGCGCCGACCGGGTCGCACCCTTGTCGGCAGATACGCAGTATTTT. The encoded protein is CSADRVAPLSADTQYF. The chain combines TRBV29-1 with TRBJ2-3; D unclear. This CDR3 is 16 amino acids long. CDR1 is SQVTM, CDR2 ANQGSEA, per germline. With 7 bases removed from V and 4 bases from J, the gap between germline ends came to 24 bases.

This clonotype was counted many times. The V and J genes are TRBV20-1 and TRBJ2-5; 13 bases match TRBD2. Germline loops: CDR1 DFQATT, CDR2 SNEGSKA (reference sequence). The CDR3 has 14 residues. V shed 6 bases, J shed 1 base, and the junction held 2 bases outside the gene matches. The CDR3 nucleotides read TGCAGTGCAGGGACTAGCGGGGTCCAAGAGACCCAGTACTTC. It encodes CSAGTSGVQETQYF.

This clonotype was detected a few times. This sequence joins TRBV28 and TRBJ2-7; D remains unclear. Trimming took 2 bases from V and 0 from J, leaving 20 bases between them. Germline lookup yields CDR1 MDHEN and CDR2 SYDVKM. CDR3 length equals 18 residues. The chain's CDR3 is CASSLLPHIPPYSYEQYF. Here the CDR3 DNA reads TGTGCCAGCAGTTTACTACCACACATCCCCCCTTACTCCTACGAGCAGTACTTC.

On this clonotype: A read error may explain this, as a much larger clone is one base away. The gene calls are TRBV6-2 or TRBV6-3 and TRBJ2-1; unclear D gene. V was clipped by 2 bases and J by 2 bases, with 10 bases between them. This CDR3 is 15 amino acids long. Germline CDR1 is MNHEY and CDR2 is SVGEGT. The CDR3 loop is CASSYRGGPYNEQFF. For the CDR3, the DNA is TGTGCCAGCAGTTACCGAGGTGGCCCCTACAATGAGCAGTTCTTC.

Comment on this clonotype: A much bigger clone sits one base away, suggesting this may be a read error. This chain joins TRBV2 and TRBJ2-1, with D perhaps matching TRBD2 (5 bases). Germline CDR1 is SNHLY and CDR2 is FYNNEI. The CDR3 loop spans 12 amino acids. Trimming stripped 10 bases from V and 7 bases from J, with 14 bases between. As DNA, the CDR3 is TGTGCCAACAGACCTAGCTCGAATGAGCAGTTCTTC. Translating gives CANRPSSNEQFF.

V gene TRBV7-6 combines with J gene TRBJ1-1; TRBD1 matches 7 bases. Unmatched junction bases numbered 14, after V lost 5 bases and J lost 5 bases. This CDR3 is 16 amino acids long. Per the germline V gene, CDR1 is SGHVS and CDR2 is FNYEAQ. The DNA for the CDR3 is TGTGCCAGCAGCCTTAACCCCCGACAGGGCTGGACTGAAGCTTTCTTT. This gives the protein CASSLNPRQGWTEAFF.

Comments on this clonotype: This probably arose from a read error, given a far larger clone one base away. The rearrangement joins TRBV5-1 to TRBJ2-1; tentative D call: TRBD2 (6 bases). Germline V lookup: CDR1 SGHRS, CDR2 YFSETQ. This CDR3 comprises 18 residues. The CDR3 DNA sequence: TGTGCCAGCAGCTCCCAACCTATTACTGGCGGGATAAGGAATGAGCAGTTCTTC. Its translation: CASSSQPITGGIRNEQFF.

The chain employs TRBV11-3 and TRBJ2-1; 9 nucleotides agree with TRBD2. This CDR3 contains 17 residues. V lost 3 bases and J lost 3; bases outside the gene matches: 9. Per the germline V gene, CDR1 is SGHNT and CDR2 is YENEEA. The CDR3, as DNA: TGTGCCAGCAGCTTGACTGACTTTAGCGGGGGCTACAATGAGCAGTTCTTC. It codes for CASSLTDFSGGYNEQFF.

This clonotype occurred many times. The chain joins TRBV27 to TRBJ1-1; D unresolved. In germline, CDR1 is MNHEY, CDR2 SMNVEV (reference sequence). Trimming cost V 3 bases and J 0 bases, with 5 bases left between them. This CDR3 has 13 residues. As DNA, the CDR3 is TGTGCCAGCAGTTTCTTCCTGAACACTGAAGCTTTCTTT. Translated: CASSFFLNTEAFF.

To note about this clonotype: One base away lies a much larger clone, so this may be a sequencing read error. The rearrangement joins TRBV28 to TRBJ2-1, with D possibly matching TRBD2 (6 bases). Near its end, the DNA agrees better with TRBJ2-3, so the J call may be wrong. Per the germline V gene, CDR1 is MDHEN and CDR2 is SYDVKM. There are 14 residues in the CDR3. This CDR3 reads CASSSNRLEDAQYF. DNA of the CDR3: TGTGCCAGCAGTTCAAATCGACTAGAGGATGCGCAGTATTTT.

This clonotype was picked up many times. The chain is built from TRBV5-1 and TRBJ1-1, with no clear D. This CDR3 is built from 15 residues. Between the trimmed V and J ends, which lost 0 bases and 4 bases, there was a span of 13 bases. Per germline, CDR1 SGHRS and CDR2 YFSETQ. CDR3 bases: TGCGCCAGCAGCTTGGCCGGCGCGGGAGGCACTGAAGCTTTCTTT. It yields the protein CASSLAGAGGTEAFF.

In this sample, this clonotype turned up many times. As DNA, the CDR3 is TGTGCCAGTAGTATGATCAGCTCAGCCACAGATACGCAGTATTTT. Its protein is CASSMISSATDTQYF. The rearrangement joins TRBV19 to TRBJ2-3; D gene uncertain. CDR1 is LNHDA and CDR2 is SQIVND in the germline V gene (reference sequence). This CDR3 has 15 amino acids. V was trimmed by 3 bases and J by 2 bases, leaving 12 bases between them.

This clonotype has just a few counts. The CDR3 protein is CASSQEPAGVAEQFF. In nucleotides, the CDR3 is TGCGCCAGCAGCCAAGAACCAGCGGGAGTGGCTGAGCAGTTCTTC. V and J are TRBV4-3 and TRBJ2-1; TRBD2 matches at 8 bases. V dropped 0 bases and J dropped 9; count of bases not matched to a gene: 7. The CDR3 sequence is 15 residues long. Germline V gene lookup returns CDR1 LGHNA and CDR2 YSLEER.